The following is a T cell receptor (beta chain) sequence with its context. Its target is not known. The CDR3 consists of 12 residues. The use of a sample-barcoded 5' primer and a J-beta primer mix characterized a second PCR of about 6 to 11 cycles. TCRdb passed the 5' RACE reads through MiXCR, listing each CDR3 protein once. The sample holds fewer than 1,200,000 distinct CDR3 sequences, under 30% seen once. This entry is derived from a study of blood T cells in healthy people across ages. General observations from the study: The study regarded diversity estimates from one million T cells as underestimates. Naive T cell percentage and TCR beta diversity correlated strongly. As age increased, TCR beta diversity per million T cells fell in a roughly linear fashion.

This same sample was also taken into another study, of T cells of mothers and their children.

The sequence was collected from a girl aged 2-10 years in good health. Material for sequencing was blood. The rearrangement joins TRBV12-3 or TRBV12-4 to TRBJ2-1; D may correspond to TRBD1 or TRBD2 (7 bases each). The J call could be wrong; TRBJ2-7 is a better fit for the DNA end. CDR3 sequence: CASRGGQYEQYF. The DNA for the CDR3 is TGTGCCAGCCGCGGGGGACAGTACGAGCAGTACTTC.